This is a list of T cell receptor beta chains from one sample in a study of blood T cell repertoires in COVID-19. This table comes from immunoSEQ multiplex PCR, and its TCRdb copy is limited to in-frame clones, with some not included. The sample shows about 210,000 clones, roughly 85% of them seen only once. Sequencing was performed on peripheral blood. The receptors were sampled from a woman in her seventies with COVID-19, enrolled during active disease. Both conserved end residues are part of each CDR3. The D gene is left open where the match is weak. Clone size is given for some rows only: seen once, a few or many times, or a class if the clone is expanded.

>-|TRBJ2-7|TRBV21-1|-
TGTGCCAGCAGCAATAGACTAGCGGGAGGCAACGAGCAGTACTTC
CASSNRLAGGNEQYF
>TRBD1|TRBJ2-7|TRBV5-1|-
TGCGCCAGCAGCGGGAGGGGACAGGGGACCCACGAGCAGTACTTC
CASSGRGQGTHEQYF
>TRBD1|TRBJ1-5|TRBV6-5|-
TGTGCCAGCACCCGACAGGGCGGTCAGCCCCAGCATTTT
CASTRQGGQPQHF
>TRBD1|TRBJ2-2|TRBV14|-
TGTGCCAGCAGCCCCTGGACAGGGGGCGATACCGGGGAGCTGTTTTTT
CASSPWTGGDTGELFF
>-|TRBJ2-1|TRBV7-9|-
TGTGCCAGCAGCCCGGCTAGCCCCTACAATGAGCAGTTCTTC
CASSPASPYNEQFF
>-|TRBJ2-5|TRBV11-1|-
TGTGCCAGCAGCCGTGGGCCACGAGAGACCCAGTACTTC
CASSRGPRETQYF
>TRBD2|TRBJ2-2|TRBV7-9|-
TGTGCCAGCAGCTTAGGCGGGAGGAACACCGGGGAGCTGTTTTTT
CASSLGGRNTGELFF
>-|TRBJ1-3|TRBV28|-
TGTGCCAGCAACCCTCAGGTGGGGGCCGGTGGAAACACCATATATTTT
CASNPQVGAGGNTIYF
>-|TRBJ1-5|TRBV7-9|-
TGTGCCAGCAGCTTACTGAGAGAACAGCCCCAGCATTTT
CASSLLREQPQHF
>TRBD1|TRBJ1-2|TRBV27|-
TGTGCCAGCAGTTCCCCGAGGGGGCAGGGGATTAACTATGGCTACACCTTC
CASSSPRGQGINYGYTF
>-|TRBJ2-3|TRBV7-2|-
TGTGCCAGCAGCTTAGTGGTGGGCAGGACTAGCACAGATACGCAGTATTTT
CASSLVVGRTSTDTQYF
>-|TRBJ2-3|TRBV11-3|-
TGTGCCAGCAGCTTTAGGGGAGGAGATACGCAGTATTTT
CASSFRGGDTQYF
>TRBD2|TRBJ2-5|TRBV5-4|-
TGTGCCAGCAGCCGAGCGGGAGGGCCGACGGAGACCCAGTACTTC
CASSRAGGPTETQYF
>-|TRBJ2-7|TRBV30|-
TGTGCCTGGAGACCGACATGGGGCCGGGCCCTCGAGCAGTACTTC
CAWRPTWGRALEQYF
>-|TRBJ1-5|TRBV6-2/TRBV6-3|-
TGTGCCAGCAGTTACGGCCTCCAGTCTTATCAGCCCCAGCATTTT
CASSYGLQSYQPQHF
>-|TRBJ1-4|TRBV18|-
TGTGCCAGCTCACCACCGGGGGCCGGGGAGAAAAGGAAGTTTTTT
CASSPPGAGEKRKFF
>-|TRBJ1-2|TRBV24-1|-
TGTGCCACCAGTGATTCACGACAGCGAGCTAACTATGGCTACACCTTC
CATSDSRQRANYGYTF
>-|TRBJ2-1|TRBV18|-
TGTGCCAGCTCAGGTGGGGGGACAGACGACAATGAGCAGTTCTTC
CASSGGGTDDNEQFF
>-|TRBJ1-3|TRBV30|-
TGTGCCTGGAATGACGGGGAGCCTGGAAACACCATATATTTT
CAWNDGEPGNTIYF
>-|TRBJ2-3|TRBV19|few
TGTGCCAGTAGTGGAGGGTCCGACACAGATACGCAGTATTTT
CASSGGSDTDTQYF
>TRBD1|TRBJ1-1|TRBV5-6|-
TGTGCCAGCAGCTTGGTTGGGGGGACAGGGAGGAGCACTGAAGCTTTCTTT
CASSLVGGTGRSTEAFF
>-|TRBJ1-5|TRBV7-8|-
TGTGCCAGCAGCTTCCAGCGAAGCAATCAGCCCCAGCATTTT
CASSFQRSNQPQHF
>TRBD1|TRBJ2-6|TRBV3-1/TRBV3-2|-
TGTGCCAGCGAACTATGGGGACAGGGGTTGTCTGGGGCCAACGTCCTGACTTTC
CASELWGQGLSGANVLTF
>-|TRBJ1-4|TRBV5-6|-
TGTGCCAGCAGCCCGGGAGGTGCAACTAATGAAAAACTGTTTTTT
CASSPGGATNEKLFF
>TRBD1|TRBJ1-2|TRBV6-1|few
TGTGCCAGCAGTGACCGACAGGGGGCGTTTCACTATGGCTACACCTTC
CASSDRQGAFHYGYTF
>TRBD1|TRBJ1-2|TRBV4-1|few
TGCGCCAGCAGCTCAAAAATCCAGGGGGACTATGGCTACACCTTC
CASSSKIQGDYGYTF
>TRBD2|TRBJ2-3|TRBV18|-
TGTGCCAGCTCACCTTTTGCGGGAGGGAGCACAGATACGCAGTATTTT
CASSPFAGGSTDTQYF
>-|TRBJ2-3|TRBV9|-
TGTGCCAGCAGCGCCGGACATTACACAGATACGCAGTATTTT
CASSAGHYTDTQYF
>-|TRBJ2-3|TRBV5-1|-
TGCGCCAGCAGCTTGGAAGACAGAAACACAGATACGCAGTATTTT
CASSLEDRNTDTQYF
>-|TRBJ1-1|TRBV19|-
TGTGCCAGTGGTTTCAGGGGCACTGAAGCTTTCTTT
CASGFRGTEAFF
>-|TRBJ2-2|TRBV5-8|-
TGTGCCAGCAGCTTGGGAGGCGGGTTCGGGGAGCTGTTTTTT
CASSLGGGFGELFF
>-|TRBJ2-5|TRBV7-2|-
TGTGCCAGCAGCTATGGGGGGAGCCAAGAGACCCAGTACTTC
CASSYGGSQETQYF
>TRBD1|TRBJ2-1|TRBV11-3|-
TGTGCCAGCAGCTTAGGAGGGGGGACAGGGAACGTTGAGCAGTTCTTC
CASSLGGGTGNVEQFF
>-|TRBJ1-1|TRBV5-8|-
TGTGCCAGCAGCTTGGGTTACGGGACATTTGAAGCTTTCTTT
CASSLGYGTFEAFF
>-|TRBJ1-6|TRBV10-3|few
TGTGCCACCGGGACGCCCGGGGGTTGGTCACCCCTCCACTTT
CATGTPGGWSPLHF
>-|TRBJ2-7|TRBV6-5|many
TGTGCCAGCAGGACAGGAGCTTACGAGCAGTACTTC
CASRTGAYEQYF
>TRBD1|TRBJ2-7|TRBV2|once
TGTGCCAGCGAAGGTTCGGGGACAGGGGTCTACGAGCAGTACTTC
CASEGSGTGVYEQYF
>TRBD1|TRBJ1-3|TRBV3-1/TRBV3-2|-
TGTGCCAGCAGCCCCGGACAGGGGGGCTTTACTGGAAACACCATATATTTT
CASSPGQGGFTGNTIYF
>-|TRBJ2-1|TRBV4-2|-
TGTGCCAGCAGCCACGTGGACAGAGAAAATGAGCAGTTCTTC
CASSHVDRENEQFF
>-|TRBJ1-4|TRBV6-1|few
TGTGCCAGCAGTGACAGCGCAACTAATGAAAAACTGTTTTTT
CASSDSATNEKLFF
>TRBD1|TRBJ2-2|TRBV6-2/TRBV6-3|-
TGTGCCAGCAGTCGACAGGGGAACACCGGGGAGCTGTTTTTT
CASSRQGNTGELFF
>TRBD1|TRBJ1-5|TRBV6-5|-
TGTGCCAGCAGGGCTGACAGGGCGGGCAATCAGCCCCAGCATTTT
CASRADRAGNQPQHF
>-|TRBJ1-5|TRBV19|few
TGTGCCAGTAGTATCCCAGGGCGGTATAGCAATCAGCCCCAGCATTTT
CASSIPGRYSNQPQHF
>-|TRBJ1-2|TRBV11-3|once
TGTGCCAGCACCTCCCGGACAATCAACGGCTACACCTTC
CASTSRTINGYTF
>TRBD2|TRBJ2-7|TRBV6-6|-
TGTGCCAGCAGTTTGACTAGCGGGACTTACGAGCAGTACTTC
CASSLTSGTYEQYF
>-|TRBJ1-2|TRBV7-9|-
TGTGCCAGCAGCTTAGTTCGGGGGAACTATGGCTACACCTTC
CASSLVRGNYGYTF
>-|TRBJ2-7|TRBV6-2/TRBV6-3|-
TGTGCCAGCAGTTACTCGGCTTACGAGCAGTACTTC
CASSYSAYEQYF